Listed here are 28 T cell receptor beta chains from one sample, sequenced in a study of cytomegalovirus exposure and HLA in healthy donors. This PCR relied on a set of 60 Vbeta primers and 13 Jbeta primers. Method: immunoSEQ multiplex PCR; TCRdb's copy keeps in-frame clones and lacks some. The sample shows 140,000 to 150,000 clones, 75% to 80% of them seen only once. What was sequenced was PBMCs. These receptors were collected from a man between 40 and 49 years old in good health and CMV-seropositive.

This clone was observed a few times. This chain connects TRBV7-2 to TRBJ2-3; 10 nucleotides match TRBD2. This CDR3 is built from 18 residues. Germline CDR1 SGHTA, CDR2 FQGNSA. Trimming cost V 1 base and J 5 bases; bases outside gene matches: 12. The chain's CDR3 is CASSLVPSSGSEIDTQYF. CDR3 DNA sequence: TGTGCCAGCAGCTTAGTTCCCTCTAGCGGGAGTGAAATAGATACGCAGTATTTT.

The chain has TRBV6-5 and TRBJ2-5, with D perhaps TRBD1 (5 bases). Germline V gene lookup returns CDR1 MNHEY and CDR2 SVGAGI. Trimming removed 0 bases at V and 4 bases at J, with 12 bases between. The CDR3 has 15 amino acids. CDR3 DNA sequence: TGTGCCAGCAGTTACTCGAATAGGGGAACAGAGACCCAGTACTTC. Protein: CASSYSNRGTETQYF.

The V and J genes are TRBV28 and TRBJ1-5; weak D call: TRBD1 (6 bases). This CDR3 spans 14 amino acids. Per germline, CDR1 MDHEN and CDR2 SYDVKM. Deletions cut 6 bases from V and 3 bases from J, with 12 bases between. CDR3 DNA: TGTGCCAGCAGAAATGGGGGGGCCAATCAGCCCCAGCATTTT. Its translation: CASRNGGANQPQHF.

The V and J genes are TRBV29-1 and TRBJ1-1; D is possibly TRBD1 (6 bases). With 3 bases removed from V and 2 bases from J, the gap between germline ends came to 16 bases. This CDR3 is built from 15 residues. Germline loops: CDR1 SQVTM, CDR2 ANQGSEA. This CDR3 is CSVEGRGGPNTEAFF. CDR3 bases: TGCAGCGTTGAGGGGCGAGGGGGTCCCAACACTGAAGCTTTCTTT.

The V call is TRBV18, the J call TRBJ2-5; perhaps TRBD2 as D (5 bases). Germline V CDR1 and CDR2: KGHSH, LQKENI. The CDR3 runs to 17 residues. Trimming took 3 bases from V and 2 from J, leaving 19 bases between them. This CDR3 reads CASSPTARAGDQETQYF. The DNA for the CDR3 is TGTGCCAGCTCACCTACCGCGCGGGCAGGAGATCAAGAGACCCAGTACTTC.

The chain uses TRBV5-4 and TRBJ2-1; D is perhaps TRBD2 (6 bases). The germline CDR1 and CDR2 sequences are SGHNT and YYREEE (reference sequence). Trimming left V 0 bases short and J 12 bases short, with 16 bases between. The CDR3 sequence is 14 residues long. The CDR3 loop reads CASSLGGDSRTQFF. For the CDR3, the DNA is TGTGCCAGCAGCTTGGGGGGGGACTCTCGGACGCAGTTCTTC.

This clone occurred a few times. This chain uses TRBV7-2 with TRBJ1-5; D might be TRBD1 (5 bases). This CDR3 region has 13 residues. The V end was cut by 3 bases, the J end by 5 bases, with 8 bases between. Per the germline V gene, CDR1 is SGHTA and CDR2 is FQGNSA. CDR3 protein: CASSFRGDQPQHF. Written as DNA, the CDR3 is TGTGCCAGCAGCTTTAGGGGCGATCAGCCCCAGCATTTT.

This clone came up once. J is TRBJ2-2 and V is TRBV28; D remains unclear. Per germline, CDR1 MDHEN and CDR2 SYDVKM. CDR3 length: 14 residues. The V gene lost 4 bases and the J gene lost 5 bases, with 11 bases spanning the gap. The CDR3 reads CASSSPTRTGELFF. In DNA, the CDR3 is TGTGCCAGCAGTTCCCCGACAAGGACCGGGGAGCTGTTTTTT.

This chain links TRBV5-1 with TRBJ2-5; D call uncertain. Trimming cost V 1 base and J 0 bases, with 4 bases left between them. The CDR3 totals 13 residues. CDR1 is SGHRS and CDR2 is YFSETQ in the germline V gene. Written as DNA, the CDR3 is TGCGCCAGCAGCTTGCGAGACCAAGAGACCCAGTACTTC. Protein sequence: CASSLRDQETQYF.

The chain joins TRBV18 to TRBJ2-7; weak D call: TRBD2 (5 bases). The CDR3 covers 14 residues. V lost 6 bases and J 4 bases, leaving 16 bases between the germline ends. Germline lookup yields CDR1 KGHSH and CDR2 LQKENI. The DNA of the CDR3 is TGTGCCAGCTCCCCTTACAATAGCGTTTACGAGCAGTACTTC. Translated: CASSPYNSVYEQYF.

The CDR3, as DNA: TGCGCCAGCAGCCTGGGCACGGGGGGGGCTGGGAAAAAACTGTTTTTT. Amino acid sequence: CASSLGTGGAGKKLFF. The chain links TRBV5-1 to TRBJ1-4, with a weak D call TRBD1 (6 bases). V was clipped by 4 bases and J by 9 bases, with 22 bases between them. The CDR3 spans 16 residues. Germline-derived CDR1 and CDR2 are SGHRS and YFSETQ.

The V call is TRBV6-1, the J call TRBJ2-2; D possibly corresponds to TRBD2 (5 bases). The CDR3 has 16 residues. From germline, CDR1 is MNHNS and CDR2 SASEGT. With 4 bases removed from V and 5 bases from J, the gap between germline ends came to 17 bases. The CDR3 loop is CASSAGGSGWTGELFF. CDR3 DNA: TGTGCCAGCAGTGCGGGCGGGTCCGGGTGGACCGGGGAGCTGTTTTTT.

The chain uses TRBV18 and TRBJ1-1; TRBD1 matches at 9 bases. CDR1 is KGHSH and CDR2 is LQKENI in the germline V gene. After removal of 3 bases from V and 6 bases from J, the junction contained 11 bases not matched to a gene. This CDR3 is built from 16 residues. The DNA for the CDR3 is TGTGCCAGCTCACCCGACAGGGGGGGGGTAGTTGCTGAAGCTTTCTTT. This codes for CASSPDRGGVVAEAFF. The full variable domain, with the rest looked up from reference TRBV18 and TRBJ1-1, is NAGVMQNPRHLVRRRGQEARLRCSPMKGHSHVYWYRQLPEEGLKFMVYLQKENIIDESGMPKERFSAEFPKEGPSILRIQQVVRGDSAAYFCASSPDRGGVVAEAFFGQGTRLTVV.

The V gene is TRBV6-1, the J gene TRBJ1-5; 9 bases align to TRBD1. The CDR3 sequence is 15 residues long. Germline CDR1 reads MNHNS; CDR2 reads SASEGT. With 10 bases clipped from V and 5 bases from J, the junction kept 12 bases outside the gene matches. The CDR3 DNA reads TGTGCCACCTATTGGCGACAGGGGGTCGATCAGCCCCAGCATTTT. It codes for CATYWRQGVDQPQHF.

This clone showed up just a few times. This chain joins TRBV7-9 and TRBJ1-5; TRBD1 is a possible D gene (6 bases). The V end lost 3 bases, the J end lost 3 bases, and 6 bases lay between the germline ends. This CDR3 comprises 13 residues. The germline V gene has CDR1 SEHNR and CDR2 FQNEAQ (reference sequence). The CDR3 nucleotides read TGTGCCAGCAGCTTGGGGGCCAATCAGCCCCAGCATTTT. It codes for CASSLGANQPQHF.

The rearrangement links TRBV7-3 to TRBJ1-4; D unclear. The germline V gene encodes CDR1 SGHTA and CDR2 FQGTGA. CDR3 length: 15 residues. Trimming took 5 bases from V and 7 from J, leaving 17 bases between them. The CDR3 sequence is CASSLLGVRSEKLFF. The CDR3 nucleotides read TGTGCCAGCAGCCTCCTCGGTGTGAGGAGTGAAAAACTGTTTTTT.

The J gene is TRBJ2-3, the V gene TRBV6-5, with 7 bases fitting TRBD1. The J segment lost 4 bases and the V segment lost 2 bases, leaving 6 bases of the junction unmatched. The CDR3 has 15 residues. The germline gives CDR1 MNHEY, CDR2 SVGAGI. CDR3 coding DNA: TGTGCCAGCAGTTACCGGGACAGCCGGGCAGATACGCAGTATTTT. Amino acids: CASSYRDSRADTQYF.

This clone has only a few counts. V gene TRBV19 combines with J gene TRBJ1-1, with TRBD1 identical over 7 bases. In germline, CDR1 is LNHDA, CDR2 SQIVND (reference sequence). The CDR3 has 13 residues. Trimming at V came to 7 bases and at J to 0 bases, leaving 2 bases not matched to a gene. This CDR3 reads CASNDRVNTEAFF. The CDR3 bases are TGTGCCAGTAATGACAGGGTGAACACTGAAGCTTTCTTT. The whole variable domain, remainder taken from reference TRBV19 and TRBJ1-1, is DGGITQSPKYLFRKEGQNVTLSCEQNLNHDAMYWYRQDPGQGLRLIYYSQIVNDFQKGDIAEGYSVSREKKESFPLTVTSAQKNPTAFYLCASNDRVNTEAFFGQGTRLTVV.

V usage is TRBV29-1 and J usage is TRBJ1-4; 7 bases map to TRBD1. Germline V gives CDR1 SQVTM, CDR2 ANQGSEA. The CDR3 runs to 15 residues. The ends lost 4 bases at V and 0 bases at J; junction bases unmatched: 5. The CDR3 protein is CSVAGGPATNEKLFF. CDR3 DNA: TGCAGCGTTGCAGGGGGTCCCGCAACTAATGAAAAACTGTTTTTT.

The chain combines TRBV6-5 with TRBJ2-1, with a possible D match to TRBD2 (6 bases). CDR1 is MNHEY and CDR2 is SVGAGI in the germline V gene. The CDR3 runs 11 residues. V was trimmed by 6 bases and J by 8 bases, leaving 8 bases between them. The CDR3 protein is CASSGLYEQFF. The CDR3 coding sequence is TGTGCCAGCAGCGGACTATATGAGCAGTTCTTC.

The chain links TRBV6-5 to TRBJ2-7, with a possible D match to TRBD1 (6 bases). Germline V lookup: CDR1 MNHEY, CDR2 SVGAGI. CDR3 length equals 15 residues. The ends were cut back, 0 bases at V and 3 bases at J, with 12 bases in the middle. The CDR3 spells CASSYSTGGYYEQYF. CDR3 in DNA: TGTGCCAGCAGTTACTCGACAGGCGGGTACTACGAGCAGTACTTC.

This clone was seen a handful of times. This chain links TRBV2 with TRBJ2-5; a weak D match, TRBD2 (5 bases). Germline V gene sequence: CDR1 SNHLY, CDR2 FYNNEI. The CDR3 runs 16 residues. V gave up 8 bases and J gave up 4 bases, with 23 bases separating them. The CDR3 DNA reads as TGTGCCAGCCGACCTTTTTCGTTGCGGGCGGGAGAGACCCAGTACTTC. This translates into CASRPFSLRAGETQYF.

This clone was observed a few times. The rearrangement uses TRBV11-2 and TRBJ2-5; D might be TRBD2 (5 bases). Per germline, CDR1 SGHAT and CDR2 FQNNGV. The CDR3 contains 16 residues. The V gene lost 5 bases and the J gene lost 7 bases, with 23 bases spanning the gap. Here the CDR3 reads CASSPRLAAHIGTQYF. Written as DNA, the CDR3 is TGTGCCAGCAGCCCCCGGCTAGCCGCCCACATTGGGACCCAGTACTTC.

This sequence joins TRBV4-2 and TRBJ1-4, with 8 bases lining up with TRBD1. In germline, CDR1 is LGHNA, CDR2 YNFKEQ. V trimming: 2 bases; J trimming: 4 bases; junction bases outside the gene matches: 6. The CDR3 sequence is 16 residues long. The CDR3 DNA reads TGTGCCAGCAGCCAACCGGGACAGGACATTAATGAAAAACTGTTTTTT. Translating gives CASSQPGQDINEKLFF.

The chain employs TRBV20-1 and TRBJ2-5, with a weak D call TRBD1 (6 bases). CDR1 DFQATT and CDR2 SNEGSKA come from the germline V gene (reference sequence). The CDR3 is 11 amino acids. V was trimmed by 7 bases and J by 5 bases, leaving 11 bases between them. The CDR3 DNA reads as TGCAGTGGCCAAGACAGGGAGACCCAGTACTTC. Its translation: CSGQDRETQYF.

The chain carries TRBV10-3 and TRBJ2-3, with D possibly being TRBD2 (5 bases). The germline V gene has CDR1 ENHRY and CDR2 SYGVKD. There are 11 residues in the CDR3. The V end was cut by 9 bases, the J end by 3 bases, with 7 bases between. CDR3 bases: TGTGCCATTGGGAGTACAGATACGCAGTATTTT. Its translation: CAIGSTDTQYF.

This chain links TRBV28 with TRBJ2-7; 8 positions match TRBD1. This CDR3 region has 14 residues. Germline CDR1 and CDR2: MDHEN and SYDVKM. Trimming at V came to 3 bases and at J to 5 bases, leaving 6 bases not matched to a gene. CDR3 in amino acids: CASSLDRVAHEQYF. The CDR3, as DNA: TGTGCCAGCAGTTTGGACAGGGTTGCGCACGAGCAGTACTTC.

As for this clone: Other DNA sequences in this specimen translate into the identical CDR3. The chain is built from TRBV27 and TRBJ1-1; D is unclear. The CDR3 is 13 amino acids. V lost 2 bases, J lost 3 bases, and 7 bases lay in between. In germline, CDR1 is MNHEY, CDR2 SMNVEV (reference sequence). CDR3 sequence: CASSLDSDTEAFF. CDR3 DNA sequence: TGTGCCAGCAGTTTAGACTCTGACACTGAAGCTTTCTTT.